This passage covers 30 T cell receptor beta chains from one sample sequenced in a study of T cells of healthy individuals. TCRdb reprocessed the 5' RACE reads with MiXCR, giving one entry per CDR3 protein. The sample has roughly 76,000 distinct CDR3 sequences; more than 5% are singletons. The receptors were gathered from a female donor in good health.

This clonotype showed up just a few times. The V call is TRBV4-2, the J call TRBJ2-1; 8 nucleotides agree with TRBD1. The V segment lost 1 base and the J segment 2 bases; nucleotides outside the gene matches: 1. Looked up from germline, CDR1 is LGHNA and CDR2 is YNFKEQ. The CDR3 totals 15 residues. The CDR3 nucleotides are TGTGCCAGCAGCCAAGGACAGGGGCCCTACAATGAGCAGTTCTTC. As protein: CASSQGQGPYNEQFF.

This clonotype was seen repeatedly, ten times or more. CDR3 DNA sequence: TGTGCTAGTGGTTTAGTTGTTCGCAGGGAATCCTACGAGCAGTACTTC. Amino acids: CASGLVVRRESYEQYF. The chain uses TRBV12-5 and TRBJ2-7; D may be TRBD1 (5 bases). Germline CDR1 LGHNT, CDR2 FRNRAP. This CDR3 region has 16 residues. V dropped 3 bases and J dropped 1 base, with 16 bases sitting between them. Full variable domain (outside the CDR3, taken from reference TRBV12-5 and TRBJ2-7): DARVTQTPRHKVTEMGQEVTMRCQPILGHNTVFWYRQTMMQGLELLAYFRNRAPLDDSGMPKDRFSAEMPDATLATLKIQPSEPRDSAVYFCASGLVVRRESYEQYFGPGTRLTVT.

The chain carries TRBV20-1 and TRBJ2-5, with 9 positions matching TRBD2. Germline values: CDR1 DFQATT, CDR2 SNEGSKA (reference sequence). The trim removed 3 bases at V and 4 bases at J, leaving 6 bases unmatched. There are 14 residues in the CDR3. The CDR3 coding sequence is TGCAGTGCTAGTCTAGCGGGAAGAATAGAGACCCAGTACTTC. As protein: CSASLAGRIETQYF.

This clonotype has at least ten counts. The gene calls are TRBV28 and TRBJ2-3; 8 bases are a match to TRBD2. This CDR3 has 15 residues. Unmatched junction bases numbered 8, after V lost 3 bases and J lost 6 bases. Germline V gene data show CDR1 as MDHEN and CDR2 as SYDVKM. CDR3 in DNA: TGTGCCAGCAGTTTGAAAAGGACTAGCTGGGATACGCAGTATTTT. Translated: CASSLKRTSWDTQYF.

The sample holds many counts of this clonotype. This rearrangement joins TRBV6-1 to TRBJ1-5, with 7 positions matching TRBD1. The CDR3 extends over 15 amino acids. Trimming removed 3 bases from V and 3 bases from J; junction bases left unmatched: 5. Germline CDR1 MNHNS, CDR2 SASEGT. CDR3 residues: CASSERQGDNQPQHF. As DNA, the CDR3 is TGTGCCAGCAGTGAGCGGCAGGGGGACAATCAGCCCCAGCATTTT.

This clonotype occurred a few times. An end of the junction differs from the germline gene, which may be a read error. The chain recombines TRBV4-1 with TRBJ2-1, with 8 bases aligning to TRBD2. This CDR3 has 13 amino acids. Germline V gene sequence: CDR1 MGHRA, CDR2 YSYEKL. The CDR3 loop reads CASSQDNPGLEEF. The CDR3 nucleotides read TGCGCCAGCAGCCAAGATAACCCGGGACTAGAGGAGTTC.

V and J are TRBV29-1 and TRBJ2-1, with no clear D. Germline V lookup: CDR1 SQVTM, CDR2 ANQGSEA. The CDR3 has 14 residues. Trimming shortened V by 4 bases and J by 9 bases, and 19 bases separated the two germline ends. In DNA form, the CDR3 reads TGCAGCGTTGGTGGGATCCAAAAAGTGAGTGAGCAGTTCTTC. It codes for CSVGGIQKVSEQFF.

Comment on this clonotype: A clone one base away is much larger, so this may be a read error. CDR3 amino acids: CASSFGQNNSSLHF. Written as DNA, the CDR3 is TGTGCCAGCAGCTTTGGGCAGAACAATTCATCCCTCCACTTT. The rearrangement joins TRBV7-2 to TRBJ1-6, with D uncertain. The CDR3 extends over 14 amino acids. Germline lookup yields CDR1 SGHTA and CDR2 FQGNSA.

This clonotype was counted between two and nine times. The chain uses TRBV4-1 and TRBJ1-4, with D possibly matching TRBD1 (5 bases). Germline V lookup: CDR1 MGHRA, CDR2 YSYEKL. The V end lost 4 bases, the J end lost 7 bases, and 13 bases lay between the germline ends. The CDR3 contains 14 residues. In DNA, the CDR3 is TGCGCCAGCAGCCGGCAGGGTCGGCGTGAAAAACTGTTTTTT. As protein: CASSRQGRREKLFF.

The sample holds a few counts of this clonotype. The chain recombines TRBV5-5 with TRBJ2-3, with a weak D call TRBD1 (6 bases). The CDR3 is 17 amino acids. Trimming took 2 bases from V and 4 from J, leaving 20 bases between them. Per germline, CDR1 SGHKS and CDR2 YYEKEE (reference sequence). CDR3 coding DNA: TGTGCCAGCAGCTTACGGACAGCAGGAGTGGTATCAGATACGCAGTATTTT. Its protein product is CASSLRTAGVVSDTQYF. Filled out from reference TRBV5-5 and TRBJ2-3, the complete variable domain reads DAGVTQSPTHLIKTRGQQVTLRCSPISGHKSVSWYQQVLGQGPQFIFQYYEKEERGRGNFPDRFSARQFPNYSSELNVNALLLGDSALYLCASSLRTAGVVSDTQYFGPGTRLTVL.

At least ten counts were recorded for this clonotype. DNA for the CDR3: TGTGCCAGCAGGCGGACCCGGACAGGCACAGATACGCAGTATTTT. Translation: CASRRTRTGTDTQYF. This sequence joins TRBV5-6 and TRBJ2-3, with D perhaps matching TRBD1 (6 bases). The CDR3 sequence is 15 residues long. Germline V gene data show CDR1 as SGHDT and CDR2 as YYEEEE. The germline V and J ends were trimmed by 5 bases and 1 base, with 14 bases remaining between them.

This clonotype was counted at least ten times. The rearrangement links TRBV6-5 to TRBJ2-7; D is undetermined. Between the trimmed V and J ends, which lost 1 base and 3 bases, there was a span of 10 bases. Germline V gene sequence: CDR1 MNHEY, CDR2 SVGAGI. The CDR3 runs 14 residues. The CDR3 is CASSYYILSYEQYF. The CDR3 coding sequence is TGTGCCAGCAGTTACTATATCCTTAGCTACGAGCAGTACTTC.

This clonotype has at least ten counts. The chain links TRBV30 to TRBJ1-1; a possible D gene is TRBD1 (5 bases). Trimming cost V 0 bases and J 4 bases, with 18 bases left between them. Germline CDR1 and CDR2: GTSNPN and SVGIG (reference sequence). The CDR3 totals 16 residues. The CDR3 DNA is TGTGCCTGGAGTGTAGGGACCTACTTTAGGAGCACTGAAGCTTTCTTT. Amino acid sequence: CAWSVGTYFRSTEAFF.

The genes are TRBV28 and TRBJ1-5; 8 nucleotides match TRBD1. CDR1 is MDHEN and CDR2 is SYDVKM in the germline V gene. V lost 6 bases, J lost 3 bases, and 4 bases stayed unmatched. The CDR3 is made up of 14 amino acids. CDR3 residues: CASSQDRANQPQHF. CDR3 DNA sequence: TGTGCCAGCAGCCAGGACAGGGCCAATCAGCCCCAGCATTTT.

This clonotype was counted a few times. The chain uses TRBV6-5 and TRBJ2-7; 7 bases are shared with TRBD1. Germline V lookup: CDR1 MNHEY, CDR2 SVGAGI. This CDR3 has 14 residues. V trimming: 5 bases; J trimming: 6 bases; junction bases outside the gene matches: 10. The CDR3 bases are TGTGCCAGCAGTGGGGCGACAGGGTTGGGCGAGCAGTACTTC. Its protein product is CASSGATGLGEQYF.

This clonotype was observed a few times. The J gene is TRBJ1-5, the V gene TRBV7-6; D gene ambiguous. The CDR3 covers 16 residues. The germline CDR1 and CDR2 sequences are SGHVS and FNYEAQ. Trimming left V 1 base short and J 3 bases short, with 13 bases between. CDR3 loop: CASSLGAASPNQPQHF. For the CDR3, the DNA is TGTGCCAGCAGCTTAGGTGCAGCGTCTCCCAATCAGCCCCAGCATTTT.

The sample holds a few counts of this clonotype. The genes are TRBV20-1 and TRBJ1-3; 8 bases align to TRBD1. Germline CDR1 is DFQATT and CDR2 is SNEGSKA (reference sequence). The CDR3 length is 14 residues. Trimming removed 3 bases from V and 3 bases from J; junction bases left unmatched: 4. CDR3 sequence (DNA): TGCAGTGCTAGTTACAGGGGGAGTGGAAACACCATATATTTT. Its translation: CSASYRGSGNTIYF.

This clonotype has only a few counts. The chain carries TRBV5-1 and TRBJ1-1; 7 bases agree with TRBD1. The CDR3 has 12 residues. The V segment lost 5 bases and the J segment 5 bases; nucleotides outside the gene matches: 3. Germline values: CDR1 SGHRS, CDR2 YFSETQ. Here the CDR3 reads CASRQGQTEAFF. CDR3 coding DNA: TGCGCCAGCAGACAGGGGCAAACTGAAGCTTTCTTT.

This clonotype occurred many times. The chain couples TRBV30 to TRBJ1-2; 8 positions agree with TRBD1. Germline values: CDR1 GTSNPN, CDR2 SVGIG (reference sequence). CDR3 length: 15 residues. J lost 4 bases, V lost 5 bases, and 12 bases had no gene match. The DNA for the CDR3 is TGTGCCTGGGGACCGGGACAGGCGATCTTCTATGGCTACACCTTC. Amino acid sequence: CAWGPGQAIFYGYTF.

This clonotype was detected ten times or more. The chain employs TRBV12-5 and TRBJ2-1, with D maybe TRBD1 (5 bases). V was trimmed by 3 bases and J by 8 bases, leaving 8 bases between them. The length of the CDR3 is 12 residues. Germline V lookup: CDR1 LGHNT, CDR2 FRNRAP. CDR3 loop: CASGLMGHEQFF. The CDR3 nucleotides read TGTGCTAGTGGTTTAATGGGGCATGAGCAGTTCTTC.

This clonotype was recorded at least ten times. The rearrangement joins TRBV7-9 to TRBJ1-2; D unclear. The ends were cut back, 5 bases at V and 0 bases at J, with 7 bases in the middle. CDR3 length equals 13 residues. Germline assignment: CDR1 SEHNR and CDR2 FQNEAQ (reference sequence). The CDR3 region has the DNA TGTGCCAGCAGCACGGTCACTAACTATGGCTACACCTTC. Its protein product is CASSTVTNYGYTF.

Many counts were recorded for this clonotype. The chain links TRBV20-1 to TRBJ2-1; the match to TRBD2 covers 11 bases. Trimming took 6 bases from V and 0 from J; bases not matched to a gene: 7. CDR1 and CDR2 (germline): DFQATT, SNEGSKA (reference sequence). CDR3 size: 16 residues. In nucleotides, the CDR3 is TGCAGTGCGAGTAGCGGGAGGGCCTTCTCCTACAATGAGCAGTTCTTC. The encoded protein is CSASSGRAFSYNEQFF.

The sample holds one count of this clonotype. Just one base apart from a much larger clone, this may be a read error. This sequence joins TRBV28 and TRBJ2-3; no firm D call. The germline CDR1 and CDR2 sequences are MDHEN and SYDVKM. V was shortened by 0 bases and J by 5 bases, with 15 bases between the two germline ends. The CDR3 consists of 16 residues. The CDR3 spells CASSLWIRVTRDTQYF. In DNA, the CDR3 is TGTGCCAGCAGTTTATGGATCCGGGTCACCAGAGATACGCAGTATTTT.

Many counts were recorded for this clonotype. The chain links TRBV20-1 to TRBJ1-4, with D perhaps TRBD1 (5 bases). This CDR3 is built from 14 residues. V dropped 2 bases and J dropped 3 bases, with 10 bases sitting between them. Germline V gene sequence: CDR1 DFQATT, CDR2 SNEGSKA (reference sequence). The CDR3 DNA reads as TGCAGTGCTAGACCCCAGGGAGCTAATGAAAAACTGTTTTTT. Amino acids: CSARPQGANEKLFF.

This clonotype has a count of ten or more. The chain combines TRBV20-1 with TRBJ1-1; D is unresolved. Per germline, CDR1 DFQATT and CDR2 SNEGSKA (reference sequence). The length of the CDR3 is 13 residues. Trimming pared 1 base from V and 8 bases from J, leaving 14 bases between. As DNA, the CDR3 is TGCAGTGCTAGAGGTGACCGGGGATGGGAAGCTTTCTTT. It is translated as CSARGDRGWEAFF.

With regard to this clonotype: With a much larger clone just one base away, this may be a read error. V and J are TRBV2 and TRBJ1-1; 10 positions match TRBD1. This CDR3 region has 15 residues. Germline V gives CDR1 SNHLY, CDR2 FYNNEI. V was pared by 6 bases and J by 4 bases, with 8 bases of the junction left unmatched. CDR3 coding DNA: TGTGCCAGCAGGGAACCCGGGACAGGGGCCACTGAAGCTTTCTTT. Translated: CASREPGTGATEAFF. The variable domain in full, completed from reference TRBV2 and TRBJ1-1, reads EPEVTQTPSHQVTQMGQEVILRCVPISNHLYFYWYRQILGQKVEFLVSFYNNEISEKSEIFDDQFSVERPDGSNFTLKIRSTKLEDSAMYFCASREPGTGATEAFFGQGTRLTVV.

This clonotype was counted only a few times. The chain carries TRBV4-1 and TRBJ1-3; unclear D gene. CDR3 length: 15 amino acids. The ends were cut back, 4 bases at V and 0 bases at J, with 10 bases in the middle. Germline V CDR1 and CDR2: MGHRA, YSYEKL. CDR3 sequence: CASSPTFSSGNTIYF. The CDR3 DNA reads TGCGCCAGCAGCCCAACATTCAGCTCTGGAAACACCATATATTTT.

There are many counts of this clonotype. The CDR3 region has the DNA TGTGCCAGCGCCGGGTCGGGGGGGCGACACACCGGGGAGCTGTTTTTT. It yields the protein CASAGSGGRHTGELFF. The V call is TRBV7-3, the J call TRBJ2-2, with 8 bases matching TRBD2. Germline V gives CDR1 SGHTA, CDR2 FQGTGA. The CDR3 spans 16 residues. V trimming: 8 bases; J trimming: 3 bases; junction bases outside the gene matches: 11.

This clonotype has only a few counts. V and J are TRBV14 and TRBJ2-7; TRBD1 agrees at 7 bases. With 5 bases clipped from V and 3 bases from J, the junction kept 10 bases outside the gene matches. This CDR3 has 15 amino acids. The germline CDR1 and CDR2 sequences are SGHDN and FVKESK. The CDR3: CASSIATGVGYEQYF. The CDR3 DNA reads TGTGCCAGCAGCATTGCCACAGGGGTAGGCTACGAGCAGTACTTC.

The chain links TRBV12-3 or TRBV12-4 to TRBJ1-5; D is undetermined. Trimming left V 1 base short and J 2 bases short, with 6 bases between. The CDR3 extends over 14 amino acids. The CDR3 loop is CASSLVQGNQPQHF. In DNA, the CDR3 is TGTGCCAGCAGTTTAGTTCAGGGCAATCAGCCCCAGCATTTT.